This T cell receptor (beta chain) derives from a study of T-cell memory formation after mild COVID-19. As for the study in general: Largely donor-specific TCR clusters were found. Study-level points and caveats: CD4+ contracting clones were found mainly in CM and EM, and CD8+ ones in EMRA.

This clonotype occurred a few times. Its antigen is currently unknown. Via MiXCR, TCRdb re-called the 5' RACE reads, giving one row per CDR3 protein. Among about 160,000 distinct CDR3 sequences listed, around a third were seen once. V shed 5 bases, J shed 4 bases, and the junction held 10 bases outside the gene matches. Germline CDR1 MGHRA, CDR2 YSYEKL. The CDR3 totals 17 residues. The clonotype comes from an adult woman who had mild COVID-19 (a few samples of this study predate the infection). Cell type and time point are not known. V usage is TRBV4-1 and J usage is TRBJ2-5; 13 bases line up with TRBD2. Sequencing was carried out using PBMCs or a T cell subset sorted from them (not recorded which). The DNA of the CDR3 is TGCGCCAGCAGCTACGGACTAGCGGGGGTTCTGACAGAGACCCAGTACTTC. Translation: CASSYGLAGVLTETQYF.